The rows below give T cell receptor beta chains drawn from one sample of a study of T cells in Graves' hyperthyroidism and ophthalmopathy. Via MiXCR, TCRdb re-called the multiplex PCR reads, giving one row per CDR3 protein. Among some 510,000 distinct CDR3 sequences listed, about 43% were seen once. The sequenced sample was peripheral blood or thyroid tissue (not recorded which). The receptor source for this set is a woman under 30 with Graves' hyperthyroidism. The CDR3 runs from the conserved cysteine through the conserved F or W. D genes are given only for firm matches. The size entry is marked missing in some rows and otherwise reads once, few, many or a size class.

d_call	v_call	clone_size	j_call	cdr3_aa	cdr3_nt
-	TRBV12-3/TRBV12-4	few	TRBJ2-5	CASRTGFLETQYF	TGTGCCAGCAGAACAGGGTTCTTGGAGACCCAGTACTTC
TRBD2	TRBV24-1	many	TRBJ2-5	CATSEPGLTGGPDETQYF	TGTGCCACCAGTGAGCCCGGACTAACGGGAGGGCCGGACGAGACCCAGTACTTC
TRBD1	TRBV20-1	few	TRBJ2-7	CSASGTTGDYEQYF	TGCAGTGCCTCAGGTACGACAGGGGATTACGAGCAGTACTTC
-	TRBV7-9	few	TRBJ2-2	CASSSRTAQNTGELFF	TGTGCCAGCAGCTCGAGGACGGCACAGAACACCGGGGAGCTGTTTTTT
-	TRBV7-2	-	TRBJ2-7	CASSGPGPELSYEQYF	TGTGCCAGCAGCGGACCCGGACCGGAGCTTTCCTACGAGCAGTACTTC
-	TRBV9	many	TRBJ1-5	CASSRGSHQPQHF	TGTGCCAGCAGTAGGGGATCCCATCAGCCCCAGCATTTT
-	TRBV10-1	many	TRBJ2-7	CASSESKAQGYEQYF	TGCGCCAGCAGTGAGTCGAAGGCCCAGGGTTACGAGCAGTACTTC
-	TRBV10-3	few	TRBJ2-2	CAIRPADTTNTGELFF	TGTGCCATCAGACCCGCAGACACGACGAACACCGGGGAGCTGTTTTTT
TRBD2	TRBV7-9	-	TRBJ2-3	CASSPRRERDTQYF	TGTGCCAGCAGCCCTAGGCGGGAGAGAGATACGCAGTATTTT
-	TRBV6-5	-	TRBJ2-7	CASGLSEQYF	TGTGCCAGTGGGCTCTCCGAGCAGTACTTC
TRBD2	TRBV24-1	-	TRBJ2-1	CATSEAGREQFF	TGTGCCACCAGTGAAGCGGGACGAGAGCAGTTCTTC
-	TRBV10-3	once	TRBJ1-4	CAISSLGGGEKLFF	TGTGCCATCAGTTCATTGGGGGGAGGGGAAAAACTGTTTTTT
TRBD2	TRBV7-9	-	TRBJ2-7	CASSLVASGSYEQYF	TGTGCCAGCAGCTTGGTGGCTAGCGGTTCCTACGAGCAGTACTTC
TRBD2	TRBV29-1	many	TRBJ2-7	CSVDGLAGVNEQYF	TGCAGCGTTGATGGACTAGCGGGAGTGAACGAGCAGTACTTC
-	TRBV10-2	many	TRBJ1-2	CASSEFKGSDGYTF	TGCGCCAGCAGTGAGTTTAAGGGGTCGGACGGCTACACCTTC
-	TRBV9	few	TRBJ1-2	CASSASPGRSGYTF	TGTGCCAGCAGCGCATCCCCGGGTAGATCTGGCTACACCTTC
TRBD2	TRBV25-1	-	TRBJ2-7	CAGLAGLYEQYF	TGTGCCGGACTAGCCGGTCTCTACGAGCAGTACTTC
-	TRBV29-1	many	TRBJ2-2	CSVGGQRNTGELFF	TGCAGCGTTGGGGGACAAAGGAACACCGGGGAGCTGTTTTTT
TRBD1	TRBV29-1	many	TRBJ1-1	CSVTGQEGGNTEAFF	TGCAGCGTGACGGGACAGGAGGGTGGAAATACTGAAGCTTTCTTT
-	TRBV12-3/TRBV12-4	-	TRBJ2-7	CASSLVRDNGAYEQYF	TGTGCCAGCAGTTTAGTTCGGGACAACGGGGCCTACGAGCAGTACTTC
-	TRBV7-9	few	TRBJ1-2	CASSSPTENCGYTF	TGTGCCAGCAGCTCTCCGACGGAAAACTGTGGCTACACCTTC
-	TRBV7-9	few	TRBJ1-2	CASSLINLYGYTF	TGTGCCAGCAGCTTGATAAACCTCTATGGCTACACCTTC
TRBD1	TRBV15	once	TRBJ2-6	CATSTSGQTSGANVLTF	TGTGCCACCAGCACTTCGGGACAGACCTCTGGGGCCAACGTCCTGACTTTC
-	TRBV12-3/TRBV12-4	-	TRBJ2-7	CASRLLAGEQYF	TGTGCCAGCAGGTTACTGGCGGGGGAGCAGTACTTC
TRBD1	TRBV20-1	-	TRBJ1-1	CSARGDRLNTEAFF	TGCAGTGCTAGGGGGGACAGGTTGAACACTGAAGCTTTCTTT
-	TRBV25-1	-	TRBJ1-1	CASSVEPRARTEAFF	TGTGCCAGCAGCGTTGAACCCAGGGCGCGAACTGAAGCTTTCTTT
-	TRBV12-3/TRBV12-4	few	TRBJ1-2	CASSLLLGRVDGYTF	TGTGCCAGCAGTTTGCTGCTGGGGCGGGTAGATGGCTACACCTTC
TRBD1	TRBV29-1	-	TRBJ2-7	CSVGGQGPFYEQYF	TGCAGCGTGGGGGGACAGGGCCCCTTCTACGAGCAGTACTTC
TRBD1	TRBV2	-	TRBJ1-5	CASSQDREVMGWQPQHF	TGTGCCAGCAGCCAGGACAGGGAAGTTATGGGTTGGCAGCCCCAGCATTTT
TRBD2	TRBV7-9	-	TRBJ2-5	CASSPGVGRAGRETQYF	TGCGCCAGCAGCCCGGGGGTCGGGAGGGCCGGGCGAGAGACCCAGTACTTC
TRBD1	TRBV2	many	TRBJ2-7	CASRDRVVYEQYF	TGTGCCAGCAGGGACAGGGTCGTCTACGAGCAGTACTTC
-	TRBV10-3	-	TRBJ2-6	CASSYSTVHSGANVLTF	TGTGCCAGCAGTTACTCGACCGTACACTCTGGGGCCAACGTCCTGACTTTC
TRBD1	TRBV7-2	-	TRBJ2-3	CASSFTGEADTQYF	TGTGCCAGCAGCTTTACAGGGGAAGCAGATACGCAGTATTTT
-	TRBV20-1	many	TRBJ1-4	CSASTLAQRSEKLFF	TGCAGTGCTAGCACGTTGGCCCAAAGAAGTGAAAAACTGTTTTTT
TRBD1	TRBV20-1	-	TRBJ1-5	CSAMDRVAQPQHF	TGCAGTGCAATGGACAGGGTGGCTCAGCCCCAGCATTTT
-	TRBV9	-	TRBJ1-5	CASTTRVRYSNQPQHF	TGTGCCAGCACCACTAGGGTGAGGTATAGCAATCAGCCCCAGCATTTT
-	TRBV20-1	many	TRBJ1-5	CSADRQDQPQHF	TGCAGTGCCGACCGCCAGGATCAGCCCCAGCATTTT
TRBD1	TRBV10-3	-	TRBJ2-5	CAISEGTGDQETQYF	TGTGCCATCAGTGAGGGGACAGGGGACCAAGAGACCCAGTACTTC
-	TRBV5-1	many	TRBJ1-5	CASSLAGENQPQHF	TGCGCCAGCAGCTTGGCAGGGGAGAATCAGCCCCAGCATTTT
TRBD1	TRBV7-9	few	TRBJ1-5	CASSTTGENQPQHF	TGTGCCAGCAGCACCACAGGGGAAAATCAGCCCCAGCATTTT
TRBD1	TRBV24-1	once	TRBJ1-5	CATSDRTGTMQPQHF	TGTGCCACCAGTGATCGGACAGGGACCATGCAGCCCCAGCATTTT
-	TRBV25-1	many	TRBJ1-1	CASTTSGVLAEAFF	TGTGCCAGCACTACCTCGGGGGTTCTGGCTGAAGCTTTCTTT
-	TRBV7-6	many	TRBJ1-1	CASRRGTNTEAFF	TGTGCCAGCAGGAGAGGCACTAACACTGAAGCTTTCTTT
-	TRBV20-1	-	TRBJ2-7	CSARDPGTSGPYEQYF	TGCAGTGCTAGAGATCCGGGAACTTCAGGGCCCTACGAGCAGTACTTC
-	TRBV6-5	-	TRBJ1-3	CASSYGDSGNIIYF	TGTGCCAGCAGTTACGGGGACTCTGGAAACATCATATATTTT
TRBD1	TRBV25-1	-	TRBJ1-2	CASSDPRTGGAYGYTF	TGTGCCAGCAGTGACCCCCGGACAGGGGGCGCCTATGGCTACACCTTC
TRBD1	TRBV12-3/TRBV12-4	few	TRBJ1-1	CASSLITGGTEAFF	TGTGCCAGCAGTTTAATAACAGGGGGGACTGAAGCTTTCTTT